This entry lists 19 T cell receptor beta chains sequenced from one sample in a study of cytomegalovirus exposure and HLA in healthy donors. Primers: 60 Vbeta forward and 13 Jbeta reverse. The assay was immunoSEQ multiplex PCR, and TCRdb's table has in-frame clones only and misses some. This table lists some 41,000 clones. Sequencing used PBMCs. The receptors were gathered from a male donor in good health and CMV-seronegative.

The chain is built from TRBV27 and TRBJ2-1; 13 positions agree with TRBD2. The CDR3 loop spans 16 amino acids. Germline CDR1 reads MNHEY; CDR2 reads SMNVEV (reference sequence). Losses at the gene ends were 3 bases for V and 7 bases for J; bases not matched to a gene: 6. The CDR3 sequence: CASSFTSGGARNEQFF. The CDR3 nucleotides read TGTGCCAGCAGTTTCACTAGCGGGGGGGCTCGGAATGAGCAGTTCTTC.

This chain links TRBV7-9 with TRBJ1-1; 9 nucleotides align to TRBD1. Germline CDR1 and CDR2: SEHNR and FQNEAQ (reference sequence). V dropped 1 base and J dropped 3; count of bases not matched to a gene: 9. CDR3 length equals 17 residues. The CDR3 sequence: CASSLETGGVLDTEAFF. DNA for the CDR3: TGTGCCAGCAGCTTAGAAACAGGGGGCGTCTTGGACACTGAAGCTTTCTTT. Supplemented by reference TRBV7-9 and TRBJ1-1, the full variable domain reads DTGVSQNPRHKITKRGQNVTFRCDPISEHNRLYWYRQTLGQGPEFLTYFQNEAQLEKSRLLSDRFSAERPKGSFSTLEIQRTEQGDSAMYLCASSLETGGVLDTEAFFGQGTRLTVV.

V gene TRBV18 combines with J gene TRBJ2-7; TRBD1 is a possible D gene (6 bases). V was pared by 3 bases and J by 7 bases, with 13 bases between. CDR1 KGHSH and CDR2 LQKENI come from the germline V gene. The CDR3 is 13 residues long. This CDR3 reads CASSPERGTEQYF. The CDR3 DNA sequence: TGTGCCAGCTCACCGGAAAGGGGGACGGAGCAGTACTTC.

The V gene is TRBV7-9, the J gene TRBJ1-1; the D gene is possibly TRBD1 (5 bases). V was trimmed by 10 bases and J by 6 bases, leaving 18 bases between them. CDR1 and CDR2 (germline): SEHNR, FQNEAQ (reference sequence). This CDR3 contains 13 residues. The CDR3 protein is CATNQGGFSEAFF. The CDR3 DNA reads TGTGCCACCAACCAGGGAGGCTTCTCTGAAGCTTTCTTT.

The V gene is TRBV28, the J gene TRBJ1-1; D ambiguous. CDR3 length: 11 amino acids. V was trimmed by 6 bases and J by 6 bases, leaving 8 bases between them. Germline CDR1 is MDHEN and CDR2 is SYDVKM. The DNA for the CDR3 is TGTGCCAGCAGATCCTTCCCTGAAGCTTTCTTT. It encodes CASRSFPEAFF.

The V call is TRBV18, the J call TRBJ1-1; D not certain. V lost 1 base and J 0 bases, leaving 6 bases between the germline ends. The CDR3 runs to 14 residues. Germline CDR1 KGHSH, CDR2 LQKENI. CDR3 nucleotide sequence: TGTGCCAGCTCACCACGTCAAATGAACACTGAAGCTTTCTTT. This sequence encodes CASSPRQMNTEAFF.

The chain is built from TRBV10-2 and TRBJ2-5, with D tentatively TRBD2 (7 bases). Per germline, CDR1 WSHSY and CDR2 SAAADI. The ends were cut back, 4 bases at V and 5 bases at J, with 11 bases in the middle. This CDR3 has 13 residues. In nucleotides, the CDR3 is TGCGCCAGCAGTGGGGGGGGCGGGGAGACCCAGTACTTC. This encodes CASSGGGGETQYF.

The J gene is TRBJ2-3, the V gene TRBV19, with TRBD2 as a possible D gene (6 bases). V was clipped by 10 bases and J by 4 bases, with 15 bases between them. In germline, CDR1 is LNHDA, CDR2 SQIVND (reference sequence). CDR3 length equals 13 residues. The CDR3 protein is CAIGGIGPDTQYF. CDR3 bases: TGTGCCATCGGAGGGATTGGCCCAGATACGCAGTATTTT.

The chain is built from TRBV4-1 and TRBJ2-7, with 8 bases lining up with TRBD1. Germline CDR1 MGHRA, CDR2 YSYEKL. The CDR3 totals 15 residues. V shed 3 bases and J 3 bases; nucleotides not matched to a gene: 7. The CDR3 region is CASSHPGTGNYEQYF. As DNA, the CDR3 is TGCGCCAGCAGCCACCCTGGGACAGGTAACTACGAGCAGTACTTC.

This chain links TRBV6-1 with TRBJ1-1, with D uncertain. Germline V gives CDR1 MNHNS, CDR2 SASEGT. Trimming shortened V by 1 base and J by 2 bases, and 5 bases separated the two germline ends. The CDR3 sequence is 13 residues long. This CDR3 reads CASSEVRNTEAFF. CDR3 nucleotides: TGTGCCAGCAGTGAAGTGAGAAACACTGAAGCTTTCTTT.

The J gene is TRBJ1-6, the V gene TRBV5-7, with D possibly matching TRBD1 (5 bases). TRBV5-7 is recorded as an ORF, its role being uncertain. Trimming cost V 2 bases and J 6 bases, with 18 bases left between them. The CDR3 consists of 17 residues. For the CDR3, the DNA is TGTGCCAGCAGCTTAGGGAGGGACGGGGGAATTAATTCACCCCTCCACTTT. This sequence encodes CASSLGRDGGINSPLHF.

The chain couples TRBV6-1 to TRBJ1-2; 12 bases are shared with TRBD1. CDR3 length equals 15 residues. CDR1 and CDR2 from the germline V gene are MNHNS and SASEGT. V shed 3 bases, J shed 7 bases, and the junction held 6 bases outside the gene matches. The CDR3 sequence: CASSEPGQGAGGYTF. CDR3 nucleotides: TGTGCCAGCAGTGAGCCGGGACAGGGGGCCGGTGGCTACACCTTC.

The V call is TRBV6-6, the J call TRBJ1-4, with 7 positions matching TRBD1. The CDR3 has 14 residues. Germline values: CDR1 MNHNY, CDR2 SVGAGI (reference sequence). The V segment lost 8 bases and the J segment 6 bases; nucleotides outside the gene matches: 9. DNA of the CDR3: TGTGCCAGCGGGTACACAGGGGAATATGAAAAACTGTTTTTT. Translated: CASGYTGEYEKLFF.

The chain links TRBV19 to TRBJ2-7; a weak D match, TRBD2 (6 bases). In germline, CDR1 is LNHDA, CDR2 SQIVND (reference sequence). This CDR3 comprises 15 residues. Trimming stripped 3 bases from V and 3 bases from J, with 15 bases between. The chain's CDR3 is CASSIAGGGVYEQYF. The CDR3 DNA reads TGTGCCAGTAGTATTGCCGGGGGTGGTGTCTACGAGCAGTACTTC.

Here the CDR3 reads CASDGRHSGNTIYF. In nucleotides, the CDR3 is TGTGCCAGCGACGGTCGACACTCTGGAAACACCATATATTTT. V gene TRBV6-1 combines with J gene TRBJ1-3; no firm D call. The germline V gene has CDR1 MNHNS and CDR2 SASEGT. V gave up 8 bases and J gave up 0 bases, with 11 bases separating them. The CDR3 is 14 amino acids.

The rearrangement links TRBV5-1 to TRBJ1-4; D is perhaps TRBD1 (6 bases). The CDR3 is 18 amino acids. V was trimmed by 5 bases and J by 6 bases, leaving 26 bases between them. Germline lookup yields CDR1 SGHRS and CDR2 YFSETQ. The CDR3 region is CASRRGGHQRGTDEKLFF. The CDR3 coding sequence is TGCGCCAGCAGGCGGGGGGGACACCAAAGGGGTACTGATGAAAAACTGTTTTTT.

V usage is TRBV18 and J usage is TRBJ2-7, with D unresolved. The germline V gene encodes CDR1 KGHSH and CDR2 LQKENI. The CDR3 loop spans 15 amino acids. Between the trimmed V and J ends, which lost 6 bases and 0 bases, there was a span of 15 bases. Here the CDR3 DNA reads TGTGCCAGCTCGAGCCCTACCCAGGCCTCCTACGAGCAGTACTTC. This gives the protein CASSSPTQASYEQYF.

The CDR3 sequence is CASSLDRGLGNTEAFF. The CDR3 bases are TGTGCCAGCAGCCTTGACAGGGGCCTTGGGAACACTGAAGCTTTCTTT. The chain joins TRBV7-8 to TRBJ1-1, with 8 positions matching TRBD1. CDR1 is SGHVS and CDR2 is FQNEAQ in the germline V gene. The J segment lost 1 base and the V segment lost 5 bases, leaving 9 bases of the junction unmatched. The CDR3 spans 16 residues. Looking up the rest from reference TRBV7-8 and TRBJ1-1 gives the full variable domain: GAGVSQSPRYKVAKRGQDVALRCDPISGHVSLFWYQQALGQGPEFLTYFQNEAQLDKSGLPSDRFFAERPEGSVSTLKIQRTQQEDSAVYLCASSLDRGLGNTEAFFGQGTRLTVV.

The genes are TRBV5-6 and TRBJ2-5; 9 bases align to TRBD2. Trimming at V came to 4 bases and at J to 5 bases, leaving 9 bases not matched to a gene. Germline CDR1 SGHDT, CDR2 YYEEEE. The CDR3 consists of 15 residues. The CDR3 region has the DNA TGTGCCAGCAGCGCATCGGGACTAGCTGTCGAGACCCAGTACTTC. Translation: CASSASGLAVETQYF.